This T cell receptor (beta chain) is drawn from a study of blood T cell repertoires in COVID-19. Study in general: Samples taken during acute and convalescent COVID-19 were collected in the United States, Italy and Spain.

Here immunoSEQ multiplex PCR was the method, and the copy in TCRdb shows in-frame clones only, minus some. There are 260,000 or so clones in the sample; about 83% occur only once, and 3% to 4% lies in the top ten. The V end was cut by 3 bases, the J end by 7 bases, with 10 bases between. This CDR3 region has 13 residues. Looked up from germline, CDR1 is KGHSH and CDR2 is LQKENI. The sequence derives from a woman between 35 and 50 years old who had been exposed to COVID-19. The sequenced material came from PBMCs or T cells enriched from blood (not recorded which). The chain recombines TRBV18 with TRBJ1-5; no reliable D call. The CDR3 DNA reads TGTGCCAGCTCACCGGGTCCGGGGCAGCCCCAGCATTTT. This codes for CASSPGPGQPQHF.